A selection of T cell receptor beta chains follows, all from one sample in a study of OX40 agonist ivuxolimab in advanced cancers. TCRdb's table, derived via immunoSEQ multiplex PCR, lists solely in-frame clones and lacks some. Counted here are about 76,000 clones, around 85% occurring once; the ten biggest clones make up around 2%. The sample was CD4+ or CD8+ T cells sorted from blood, taken in a trial of the OX40 agonist ivuxolimab. These receptors came from an adult with an advanced solid tumor such as melanoma, head and neck, liver or kidney cancer. Both conserved end residues are part of each CDR3. The D gene is left open where the match is weak. Clone size is shown for a subset of rows, as once, few, many or a class of expanded clone.

TRBD1	TRBV5-1	TRBJ1-2	.	14	TGCGCCAGCAGTTGGGGACAGTCCTTCTATGGCTACACCTTC	CASSWGQSFYGYTF
TRBD2	TRBV2	TRBJ2-1	.	14	TGTGCCAGCAGTGGGCAGGGAGGGTGGAATGAGCAGTTCTTC	CASSGQGGWNEQFF
.	TRBV7-8	TRBJ1-1	.	16	TGTGCCAGCAGCCTTAGACCCCCAGGGGCGGGCACTGAAGCTTTCTTT	CASSLRPPGAGTEAFF
TRBD1	TRBV9	TRBJ2-5	.	14	TGTGCCAGCAGCGCCTTACAGGGGGGTGAGACCCAGTACTTC	CASSALQGGETQYF
.	TRBV18	TRBJ2-5	once	16	TGTGCCAGCTCACCACCGGTGGAGGGTGACGTAGAGACCCAGTACTTC	CASSPPVEGDVETQYF
.	TRBV11-3	TRBJ2-3	.	15	TGTGCCAGCAGCTTAGGACCGGCTAGTCGAGATACGCAGTATTTT	CASSLGPASRDTQYF
.	TRBV13	TRBJ1-5	many	19	TGTGCCAGCAGCTCAGGAACAGGGATATCGAGAGTTAGCAATCAGCCCCAGCATTTT	CASSSGTGISRVSNQPQHF
TRBD2	TRBV2	TRBJ2-7	.	14	TGTGCCAGCAGTGAAGATACTAGCGAGTACGAGCAGTACTTC	CASSEDTSEYEQYF
.	TRBV9	TRBJ2-7	.	14	TGTGCCAGCAGCGTAGGGCGGAATTCCTACGAGCAGTACTTC	CASSVGRNSYEQYF
.	TRBV6-1	TRBJ2-3	.	14	TGTGCCAGCAGTGCACAGGTTTTCACAGATACGCAGTATTTT	CASSAQVFTDTQYF
.	TRBV5-6	TRBJ1-2	.	12	TGTGCCAGCAGCGCCACCGGGGATGGCTACACCTTC	CASSATGDGYTF
.	TRBV28	TRBJ1-6	few	11	TGTGCCAGCAGTTTGGGGAGTGCCCTCCACTTT	CASSLGSALHF
TRBD1	TRBV5-1	TRBJ1-1	.	14	TGCGCCAGCAGCAGGGGACAGGGGCTGGGTGAAGCTTTCTTT	CASSRGQGLGEAFF
TRBD1	TRBV19	TRBJ1-2	.	13	TGTGCCAGTAGTAGGGACAGGGCGTATGGCTACACCTTC	CASSRDRAYGYTF
.	TRBV9	TRBJ2-3	many	12	TGTGCCAGCAGCGTAGATTTGGATACGCAGTATTTT	CASSVDLDTQYF
.	TRBV4-2	TRBJ2-3	.	18	TGTGCCAGCAGCCGGGCCCTGCGAGGGAGAACTAGCACAGATACGCAGTATTTT	CASSRALRGRTSTDTQYF
.	TRBV7-2	TRBJ1-2	.	15	TGTGCCAGCAGCTTATCAGGGCAGGGCAGCGGTGGCTACACCTTC	CASSLSGQGSGGYTF
.	TRBV5-1	TRBJ2-5	.	14	TGCGCCACCAAGAAGGGGGGACCACAAGGGACCCAGTACTTC	CATKKGGPQGTQYF
.	TRBV27	TRBJ2-7	.	14	TGTGCCAGCAAGGTAGCAGGAGCCCTCTACGAGCAGTACTTC	CASKVAGALYEQYF
.	TRBV19	TRBJ1-1	.	17	TGTGCCAGTAGTACTAAGCGACCAGACGGGAGGAACACTGAAGCTTTCTTT	CASSTKRPDGRNTEAFF
.	TRBV18	TRBJ1-5	.	13	TGTGCCAGCTCTCGCCAAGACCCGGGACCCCAGCATTTT	CASSRQDPGPQHF
.	TRBV7-3	TRBJ2-7	.	13	TGTGCCAGCAGCTTACAAGTCGGATACGAGCAGTACTTC	CASSLQVGYEQYF
TRBD1	TRBV5-4	TRBJ1-6	few	15	TGTGCCAGCAGCTTGACAGGGGATGGGAATTCACCCCTCCACTTT	CASSLTGDGNSPLHF
.	TRBV7-6	TRBJ2-1	.	13	TGTGCCAGCAGCTTAGACCGATACAATGAGCAGTTCTTC	CASSLDRYNEQFF
.	TRBV5-6	TRBJ1-4	.	15	TGTGCCAGCAGCTCCAGTCAGGCAGCTAATGAAAAACTGTTTTTT	CASSSSQAANEKLFF
.	TRBV7-9	TRBJ2-7	.	12	TGTGCCAGCAGCTTCGTCCCCGGGCAACAGTACTTC	CASSFVPGQQYF
.	TRBV2	TRBJ2-7	.	13	TGTGCCAGCAGTGAATATAGGGTGGGGGAGCAGTACTTC	CASSEYRVGEQYF
.	TRBV7-6	TRBJ2-5	.	14	TGTGCCAGCAGGGCCGGTGGGGCGGGGGAGACCCAGTACTTC	CASRAGGAGETQYF
.	TRBV18	TRBJ2-5	few	18	TGTGCCAGCTCACCAGCTCCCCGTGGGGTAAGCGGCAAAGAGACCCAGTACTTC	CASSPAPRGVSGKETQYF
TRBD1	TRBV5-3	TRBJ2-1	.	18	TGTGCCAGAAGCTTATCTATGGCCCCGACAGGGGTCTACAATGAGCAGTTCTTC	CARSLSMAPTGVYNEQFF
TRBD1	TRBV10-3	TRBJ1-3	.	15	TGTGCCATCAGCTTAGGACAGGACTCTGGAAACACCATATATTTT	CAISLGQDSGNTIYF
.	TRBV18	TRBJ2-2	.	14	TGTGCCAGCTCACCAGTAGAGCGAGGCGGGGAGCTGTTTTTT	CASSPVERGGELFF
.	TRBV6-5	TRBJ2-1	.	14	TGTGCCAGCAGTTACTCGAGGACACACAATGAGCAGTTCTTC	CASSYSRTHNEQFF
.	TRBV27	TRBJ1-2	.	14	TGTGCCAGCAGTAGCGCAGGGGTAAAGGATGGCTACACCTTC	CASSSAGVKDGYTF
TRBD2	TRBV6-1	TRBJ2-7	.	14	TGTGCCAGCAAAACTAGCGGGGGCTCCTACGAGCAGTACTTC	CASKTSGGSYEQYF
.	TRBV10-3	TRBJ2-5	.	15	TGTGCCATCAGTGATCTACAGGGTCTCCAAGAGACCCAGTACTTC	CAISDLQGLQETQYF
.	TRBV7-3	TRBJ2-2	.	13	TGTGCTACCGGACAGTCGAACACCGGGGAGCTGTTTTTT	CATGQSNTGELFF
.	TRBV19	TRBJ2-7	.	14	TGTGCCAGTAGTACCCCGACAAACTTCTACGAGCAGTACTTC	CASSTPTNFYEQYF
.	TRBV4-2	TRBJ2-7	.	12	TGTGCCAGCAGCCAAGGTAACTACGAGCAGTACTTC	CASSQGNYEQYF
.	TRBV7-3	TRBJ2-3	.	14	TGTGCCAGCAGCCAGGGGAGCGGCACAGATACGCAGTATTTT	CASSQGSGTDTQYF
TRBD1	TRBV6-5	TRBJ1-1	.	14	TGTGCCAGCAGTCCTGGGACAGGGAGGAGTGAAGCTTTCTTT	CASSPGTGRSEAFF
.	TRBV10-3	TRBJ2-7	.	16	TGTGCCATCAGTGATCGGGGCAGGGGTAAAGAAAACGAGCAGTACTTC	CAISDRGRGKENEQYF
.	TRBV10-3	TRBJ2-7	.	13	TGTGCCATCAGTGAGTCGGATGTTTACGAGCAGTACTTC	CAISESDVYEQYF
TRBD1	TRBV5-4	TRBJ1-6	once	17	TGTGCCAGCAGCCCGGACAGGGGAATCTCCTATAATTCACCCCTCCACTTT	CASSPDRGISYNSPLHF
.	TRBV28	TRBJ1-2	.	12	TGTGCCAGCAGTCTCGCTCGGTATGGCTACACCTTC	CASSLARYGYTF
TRBD2	TRBV5-1	TRBJ2-3	.	15	TGCGCCAGCAGCCCGACTAGCGGGGGGGCAGATACGCAGTATTTT	CASSPTSGGADTQYF
.	TRBV5-1	TRBJ2-1	.	15	TGCGCCAGCAGCTTGGTAAGTGGCGGGGCCAATGAGCAGTTCTTC	CASSLVSGGANEQFF
.	TRBV27	TRBJ1-1	.	14	TGTGCCAGCTTTAGTCAGGGGTTGAACACTGAAGCTTTCTTT	CASFSQGLNTEAFF
.	TRBV9	TRBJ1-2	.	15	TGTGCCAGCAGCGTACGGATGGGAGGGAACTATGGCTACACCTTC	CASSVRMGGNYGYTF
.	TRBV6-5	TRBJ1-3	.	15	TGTGCCAGCAGTTACGGCTCCTCCTCTGGAAACACCATATATTTT	CASSYGSSSGNTIYF
.	TRBV6-1	TRBJ2-3	.	13	TGTGCCAGCAGTGGGACATCGAAGGATACGCAGTATTTT	CASSGTSKDTQYF
.	TRBV7-3	TRBJ1-1	few	15	TGTGCCAGCAGCTTAAGTGGCGCCGGGAACACTGAAGCTTTCTTT	CASSLSGAGNTEAFF
.	TRBV19	TRBJ2-7	.	16	TGTGCCAGTAGTATCTCCCCAGGGGAAAGCTCCTACGAGCAGTACTTC	CASSISPGESSYEQYF
TRBD1	TRBV10-3	TRBJ2-5	.	14	TGTGCCATCAGTTCCCCGACAGGGGGGGAGACCCAGTACTTC	CAISSPTGGETQYF
TRBD2	TRBV5-4	TRBJ2-5	.	16	TGTGCCAGCAGCTCCGGGACTAGCGGGATTCTGAAGACCCAGTACTTC	CASSSGTSGILKTQYF
.	TRBV2	TRBJ1-3	few	13	TGTGCCAGCAGAACGGGACCCTTGAAGGCCATATATTTT	CASRTGPLKAIYF
.	TRBV6-5	TRBJ2-2	.	15	TGTGCCAGCAGTTACACCGTGGCGAACACCGGGGAGCTGTTTTTT	CASSYTVANTGELFF
.	TRBV7-3	TRBJ2-7	.	13	TGTGCCAGCAGCTTAGGGCCAGAGAACGAGCAGTACTTC	CASSLGPENEQYF
TRBD1	TRBV6-5	TRBJ1-1	.	14	TGTGCCAGCAGCCATAGGACAGGTCGGGAAGAAGCTTTCTTT	CASSHRTGREEAFF
TRBD2	TRBV5-8	TRBJ2-1	.	17	TGTGCCAGCACCCTCCGGACCGGGACTAGCTTGGAGGGTGAGCAGTTCTTC	CASTLRTGTSLEGEQFF